Shown below are 3 T cell receptor beta chains from a single sample sequenced in a study of OX40 agonist ivuxolimab in advanced cancers. The protocol used for the library was the immunoSEQ multiplex PCR assay. Imported from immuneACCESS, the table was reduced by TCRdb to in-frame sequences with V and J called. These copies leave out some clones; in studies compared against another copy, an unresolved V gene accounts for under half, and the cause of the remainder is not known. This sample is represented by some 100,000 clones; almost 90% of them were singletons. The ten largest clones take up around 0.16% of the sample. This specimen was CD4+ or CD8+ T cells sorted from blood, taken in a trial of the OX40 agonist ivuxolimab. These receptors were taken from an adult with an advanced solid tumor such as melanoma, head and neck, liver or kidney cancer.

The chain carries TRBV28 and TRBJ2-3; the match to TRBD1 covers 7 bases. J lost 3 bases, V lost 5 bases, and 5 bases had no gene match. Germline V gene sequence: CDR1 MDHEN, CDR2 SYDVKM. This CDR3 region has 14 residues. CDR3 region: CASSRQGGTDTQYF. The CDR3 DNA follows: TGTGCCAGCAGTAGACAGGGTGGGACAGATACGCAGTATTTT.

This chain connects TRBV5-6 to TRBJ2-3; possibly TRBD1 or TRBD2 for D (5 bases each). V dropped 0 bases and J dropped 2 bases, with 10 bases sitting between them. This CDR3 has 15 residues. CDR1 is SGHDT and CDR2 is YYEEEE in the germline V gene. CDR3 residues: CASSLGGGFTDTQYF. Written as DNA, the CDR3 is TGTGCCAGCAGCTTGGGGGGCGGGTTCACAGATACGCAGTATTTT. The variable domain in full, completed from reference TRBV5-6 and TRBJ2-3, reads DAGVTQSPTHLIKTRGQQVTLRCSPKSGHDTVSWYQQALGQGPQFIFQYYEEEERQRGNFPDRFSGHQFPNYSSELNVNALLLGDSALYLCASSLGGGFTDTQYFGPGTRLTVL.

This chain uses TRBV5-4 with TRBJ1-1, with a tentative D call TRBD1 (6 bases). The CDR3 runs to 15 residues. CDR1 and CDR2 from the germline V gene are SGHNT and YYREEE (reference sequence). V lost 2 bases and J lost 2, with 13 bases in between. In nucleotides, the CDR3 is TGTGCCAGCAGCTTCATGACAGGTCAAAACACTGAAGCTTTCTTT. Its protein is CASSFMTGQNTEAFF.